This is a list of T cell receptor beta chains from one sample in a study of beta chain features in type 1 diabetes. Libraries were prepared by immunoSEQ multiplex PCR; TCRdb keeps only in-frame clonotypes and omits some of them. Counted here are hundreds of thousands of clones, approximately 15% occurring once; the ten biggest clones make up less than 0.02%. Sequencing was done on a sample of naive CD4+ T cells from blood. The receptors stem from a man aged 25-45 years with type 1 diabetes. Each CDR3 is given with its conserved first and last residue. D genes are given only for firm matches. The size entry is marked missing in some rows and otherwise reads once, few, many or a size class.

cdr3_aa cdr3_nt clone_size j_call v_call d_call
CASSLFSSGANVLTF TGTGCCAGCAGCTTATTTAGCTCTGGGGCCAACGTCCTGACTTTC . TRBJ2-6 TRBV7-9 .
CASSDAEVNQPQHF TGTGCCAGCAGTGATGCAGAAGTCAATCAGCCCCAGCATTTT few TRBJ1-5 TRBV2 .
CASSLTGTGSGEQFF TGTGCCAGCAGTTTAACCGGGACAGGGTCGGGCGAGCAGTTCTTC few TRBJ2-1 TRBV28 TRBD1
CASSIGYEQYF TGTGCCAGCAGTATCGGTTACGAGCAGTACTTC few TRBJ2-7 TRBV2 .
CASSAFSGIGTGELFF TGTGCCAGCAGCGCCTTTAGCGGGATTGGAACCGGGGAGCTGTTTTTT . TRBJ2-2 TRBV28 TRBD2
CASSAGTGTYEQYF TGCGCCAGCAGTGCCGGGACAGGGACCTACGAGCAGTACTTC . TRBJ2-7 TRBV5-1 TRBD1
CASSTGYTGALFF TGTGCCAGCAGTACAGGGTACACCGGGGCCTTGTTTTTT . TRBJ2-2 TRBV2 .
CASRPLSGTGNEQFF TGTGCCAGCAGACCTCTGAGCGGGACGGGGAATGAGCAGTTCTTC . TRBJ2-1 TRBV7-9 TRBD2
CASSLGGGLYNEQFF TGTGCCAGCAGCTTAGGCGGGGGCCTTTACAATGAGCAGTTCTTC few TRBJ2-1 TRBV7-3 .
CASSPGRTSGETQYF TGTGCCAGCAGCCCTGGCCGGACTAGCGGAGAGACCCAGTACTTC . TRBJ2-5 TRBV5-4 TRBD2
CASSIPGNYEQYF TGTGCCAGTAGTATCCCCGGGAACTACGAGCAGTACTTC few TRBJ2-7 TRBV19 .
CAWSPTLGPLHF TGTGCCTGGAGTCCGACCCTGGGCCCCCTCCACTTT . TRBJ1-6 TRBV30 .
CASRPTSRNEQFF TGTGCCAGCAGGCCGACTAGTCGAAATGAGCAGTTCTTC . TRBJ2-1 TRBV7-9 .
CASSLGPYGGNTEAFF TGTGCCAGCAGTCTGGGGCCTTACGGTGGGAACACTGAAGCTTTCTTT few TRBJ1-1 TRBV7-2 .
CASRRSSGTSGANVLTF TGTGCCAGCAGGCGCTCTAGCGGCACCTCTGGGGCCAACGTCCTGACTTTC . TRBJ2-6 TRBV25-1 TRBD2